Presented here are 4 T cell receptor beta chains from one specimen sequenced in a study of identical twins. Each CDR3 protein gets one entry after TCRdb re-called the 5' RACE reads with MiXCR. Among under 250,000 distinct CDR3 sequences listed, 12% were seen once. The same sample was also studied in work on yellow fever vaccine responses in identical twins.

The sample taken for sequencing was memory (CD45RO+) T cells sorted from blood. The receptors derive from a woman younger than 30 in good health.

This clonotype was seen repeatedly, ten times or more. The chain joins TRBV29-1 to TRBJ2-3, with a tentative D call TRBD2 (8 bases). CDR1 SQVTM and CDR2 ANQGSEA come from the germline V gene. Trimming cost V 5 bases and J 5 bases, with 23 bases left between them. The CDR3 totals 16 residues. Here the CDR3 reads CSVCILAGQMRDTQYF. DNA of the CDR3: TGCAGCGTTTGTATATTAGCGGGACAGATGAGAGATACGCAGTATTTT.

The table lists this clonotype with a few counts. V usage is TRBV5-5 and J usage is TRBJ1-3; D gene unclear. From germline, CDR1 is SGHKS and CDR2 YYEKEE (reference sequence). This CDR3 comprises 13 residues. V was pared by 0 bases and J by 11 bases, with 12 bases between. The CDR3 DNA reads as TGTGCCAGCAGCTTGGGGGAAGTCCCCCCCATATATTTT. Translated, it gives CASSLGEVPPIYF.

The J gene is TRBJ2-3, the V gene TRBV7-9, with 12 bases matching TRBD2. This CDR3 spans 17 amino acids. The germline V gene has CDR1 SEHNR and CDR2 FQNEAQ (reference sequence). After removal of 0 bases from V and 5 bases from J, the junction contained 6 bases not matched to a gene. CDR3 bases: TGTGCCAGCAGCTTAGCCCGACTAGCGGGAGTTGGAGATACGCAGTATTTT. Encoded protein: CASSLARLAGVGDTQYF.

The V gene is TRBV6-5, the J gene TRBJ2-2, with D perhaps matching TRBD2 (6 bases). This CDR3 comprises 15 residues. Germline CDR1 and CDR2: MNHEY and SVGAGI. The V end lost 0 bases, the J end lost 3 bases, and 8 bases lay between the germline ends. Here the CDR3 DNA reads TGTGCCAGCAGTTACTCGGGACTGCACACCGGGGAGCTGTTTTTT. It yields the protein CASSYSGLHTGELFF.